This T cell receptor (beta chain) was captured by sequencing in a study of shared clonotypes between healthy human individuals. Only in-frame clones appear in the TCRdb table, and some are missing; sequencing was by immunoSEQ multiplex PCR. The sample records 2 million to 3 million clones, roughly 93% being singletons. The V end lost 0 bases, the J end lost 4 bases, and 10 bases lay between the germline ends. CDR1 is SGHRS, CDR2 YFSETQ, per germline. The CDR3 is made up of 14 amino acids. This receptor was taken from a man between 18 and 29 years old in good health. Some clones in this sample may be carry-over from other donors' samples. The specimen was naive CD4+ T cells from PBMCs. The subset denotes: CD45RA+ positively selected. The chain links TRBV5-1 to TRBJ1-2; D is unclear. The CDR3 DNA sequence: TGCGCCAGCAGCTTGGAAAACCCTCGCTATGGCTACACCTTC. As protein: CASSLENPRYGYTF.